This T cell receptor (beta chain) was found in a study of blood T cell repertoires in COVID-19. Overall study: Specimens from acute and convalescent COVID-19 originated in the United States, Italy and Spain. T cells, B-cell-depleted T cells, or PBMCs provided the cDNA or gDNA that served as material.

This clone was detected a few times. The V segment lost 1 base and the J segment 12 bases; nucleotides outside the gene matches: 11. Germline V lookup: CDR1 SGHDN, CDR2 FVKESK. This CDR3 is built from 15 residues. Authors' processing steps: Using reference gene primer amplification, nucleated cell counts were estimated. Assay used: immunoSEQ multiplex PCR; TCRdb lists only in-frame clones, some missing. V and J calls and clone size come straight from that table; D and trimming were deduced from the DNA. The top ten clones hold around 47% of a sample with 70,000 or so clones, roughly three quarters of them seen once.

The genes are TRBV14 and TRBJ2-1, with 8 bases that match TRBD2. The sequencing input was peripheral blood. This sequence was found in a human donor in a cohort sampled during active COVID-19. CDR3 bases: TGTGCCAGCAGCCAAGGGAGCGGGGGTCGAATGGGGCAGTTCTTC. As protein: CASSQGSGGRMGQFF.